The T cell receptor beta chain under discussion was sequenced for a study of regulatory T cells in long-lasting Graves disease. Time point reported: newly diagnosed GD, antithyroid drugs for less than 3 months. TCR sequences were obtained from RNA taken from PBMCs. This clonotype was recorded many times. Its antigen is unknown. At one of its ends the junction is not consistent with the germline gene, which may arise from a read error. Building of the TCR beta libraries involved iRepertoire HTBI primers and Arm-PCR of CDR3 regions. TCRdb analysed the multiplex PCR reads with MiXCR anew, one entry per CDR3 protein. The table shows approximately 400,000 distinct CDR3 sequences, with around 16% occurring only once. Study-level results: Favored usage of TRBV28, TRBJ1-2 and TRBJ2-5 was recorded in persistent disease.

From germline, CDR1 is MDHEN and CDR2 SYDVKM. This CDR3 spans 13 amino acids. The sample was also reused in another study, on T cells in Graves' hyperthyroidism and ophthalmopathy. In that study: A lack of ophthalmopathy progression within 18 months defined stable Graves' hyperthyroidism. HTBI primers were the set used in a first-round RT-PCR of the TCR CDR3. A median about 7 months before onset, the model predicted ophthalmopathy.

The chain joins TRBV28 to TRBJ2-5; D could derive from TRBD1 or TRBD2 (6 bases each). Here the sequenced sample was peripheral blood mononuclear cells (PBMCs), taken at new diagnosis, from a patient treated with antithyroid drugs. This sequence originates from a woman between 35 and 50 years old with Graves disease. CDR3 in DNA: TGTGCCAGCAGTTTCAGGACTCGAGAGGGGGGTTGCTTC. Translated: CASSFRTREGGCF. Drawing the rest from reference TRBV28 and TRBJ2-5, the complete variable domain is DVKVTQSSRYLVKRTGEKVFLECVQDMDHENMFWYRQDPGLGLRLIYFSYDVKMKEKGDIPEGYSVSREKKERFSLILESASTNQTSMYLCASSFRTREGGCFGPGTRLLVL.